Listed here are 7 T cell receptor beta chains from one sample, sequenced in a study of blood T cell repertoires in COVID-19. Profiled with immunoSEQ multiplex PCR; TCRdb holds only in-frame clones, not every one. Here the sample spans hundreds of thousands of clones, nearly 90% being singletons. The sample consisted of peripheral blood. All receptors come from a young woman who had recovered from COVID-19.

The chain carries TRBV18 and TRBJ1-3; D is ambiguous. Trimming stripped 4 bases from V and 2 bases from J, with 12 bases between. The germline V gene encodes CDR1 KGHSH and CDR2 LQKENI. This CDR3 has 15 amino acids. For the CDR3, the DNA is TGTGCCAGCTCACTCACTCCGGAGACTGGAAACACCATATATTTT. It specifies CASSLTPETGNTIYF.

The chain joins TRBV6-5 to TRBJ2-7, with D perhaps matching TRBD1 (5 bases). The V and J ends lost 0 bases and 5 bases respectively, with 11 bases between them. The CDR3 is 14 residues long. The germline V gene encodes CDR1 MNHEY and CDR2 SVGAGI. The CDR3 sequence is CASSYSGVLDEQYF. CDR3 nucleotide sequence: TGTGCCAGCAGTTACTCAGGGGTATTAGACGAGCAGTACTTC.

V and J are TRBV7-3 and TRBJ2-1; 13 bases align to TRBD2. J lost 4 bases, V lost 4 bases, and 4 bases had no gene match. Germline V gene lookup returns CDR1 SGHTA and CDR2 FQGTGA. CDR3 length equals 16 residues. CDR3 sequence reads: CASSSGTSGAYNEQFF. CDR3 coding DNA: TGTGCCAGCAGCTCCGGGACTAGCGGGGCGTACAATGAGCAGTTCTTC. Using reference TRBV7-3 and TRBJ2-1 for the parts outside the CDR3, the full variable domain is GAGVSQTPSNKVTEKGKYVELRCDPISGHTALYWYRQSLGQGPEFLIYFQGTGAADDSGLPNDRFFAVRPEGSVSTLKIQRTERGDSAVYLCASSSGTSGAYNEQFFGPGTRLTVL.

J is TRBJ2-7 and V is TRBV4-3, with D possibly TRBD2 on 5 matching bases. This CDR3 contains 17 residues. Trimming cost V 3 bases and J 0 bases, with 18 bases left between them. Germline V gene sequence: CDR1 LGHNA, CDR2 YSLEER. The CDR3 nucleotides read TGCGCCAGCAGCCACTATTGGAATGGAGACTACTCCTACGAGCAGTACTTC. It encodes CASSHYWNGDYSYEQYF.

The V call is TRBV21-1, the J call TRBJ2-2; TRBD1 is taken as the D call from the table, unchecked against the DNA. TRBV21-1 is given as a pseudogene. This CDR3 spans 18 amino acids. CDR3 nucleotide sequence: TGTGCCAGCAGCAAACTCCCCCCTAGGGCAGGGGGCACCGGGGAGCTGTTTTTT. It encodes CASSKLPPRAGGTGELFF.

The chain carries TRBV9 and TRBJ2-3, with a weak D call TRBD1 (5 bases). V was trimmed by 4 bases and J by 0 bases, leaving 18 bases between them. This CDR3 contains 17 residues. Germline assignment: CDR1 SGDLS and CDR2 YYNGEE. DNA for the CDR3: TGTGCCAGCAGCCTGAGCCGGACAAGATCTAGCACAGATACGCAGTATTTT. As protein: CASSLSRTRSSTDTQYF.

The CDR3 sequence is CSARYTGGYTF. The CDR3 DNA sequence: TGCAGTGCTAGATACACCGGGGGCTACACCTTC. V is TRBV20-1 and J is TRBJ1-2; unclear D gene. V lost 2 bases and J 8 bases, leaving 9 bases between the germline ends. Germline V gene sequence: CDR1 DFQATT, CDR2 SNEGSKA (reference sequence). This CDR3 contains 11 residues.